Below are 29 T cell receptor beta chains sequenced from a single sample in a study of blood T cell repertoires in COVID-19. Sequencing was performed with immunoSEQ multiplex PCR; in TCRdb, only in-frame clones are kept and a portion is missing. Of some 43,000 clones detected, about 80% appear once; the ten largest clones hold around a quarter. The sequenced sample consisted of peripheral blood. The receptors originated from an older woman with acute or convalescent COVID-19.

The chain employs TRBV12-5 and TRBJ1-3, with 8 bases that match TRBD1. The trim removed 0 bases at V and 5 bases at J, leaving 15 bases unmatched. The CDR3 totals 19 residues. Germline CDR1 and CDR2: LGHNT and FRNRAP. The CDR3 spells CASGLVLLQRRTGRNTIYF. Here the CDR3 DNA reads TGTGCTAGTGGTTTGGTACTCCTCCAACGCAGGACAGGGAGAAACACCATATATTTT.

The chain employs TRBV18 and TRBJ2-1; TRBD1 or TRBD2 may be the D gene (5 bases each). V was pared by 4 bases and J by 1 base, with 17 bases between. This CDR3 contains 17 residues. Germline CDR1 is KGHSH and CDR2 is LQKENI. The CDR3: CASSQPGQMLSYNEQFF. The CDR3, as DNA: TGTGCCAGCTCACAACCGGGGCAGATGCTTTCCTACAATGAGCAGTTCTTC.

CDR3: CASSGGTGGNQPQHF. The CDR3 coding sequence is TGTGCCAGCAGCGGCGGGACAGGGGGCAATCAGCCCCAGCATTTT. The V gene is TRBV7-9, the J gene TRBJ1-5; 10 bases align to TRBD1. This CDR3 is built from 15 residues. After removal of 5 bases from V and 2 bases from J, the junction contained 3 bases not matched to a gene. Germline CDR1 reads SEHNR; CDR2 reads FQNEAQ (reference sequence). Combining the CDR3 with reference TRBV7-9 and TRBJ1-5 gives the whole variable domain DTGVSQNPRHKITKRGQNVTFRCDPISEHNRLYWYRQTLGQGPEFLTYFQNEAQLEKSRLLSDRFSAERPKGSFSTLEIQRTEQGDSAMYLCASSGGTGGNQPQHFGDGTRLSIL.

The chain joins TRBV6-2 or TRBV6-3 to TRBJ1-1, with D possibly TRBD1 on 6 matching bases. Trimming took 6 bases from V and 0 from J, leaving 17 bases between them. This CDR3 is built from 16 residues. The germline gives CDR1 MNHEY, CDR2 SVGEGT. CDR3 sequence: CASSAQGVGMNTEAFF. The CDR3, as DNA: TGTGCCAGCAGCGCACAGGGTGTCGGGATGAACACTGAAGCTTTCTTT.

The CDR3 region has the DNA TGCAGCGTTGTCGGAGCACTCACCGGGGAGCTGTTTTTT. It translates to CSVVGALTGELFF. The V and J genes are TRBV29-1 and TRBJ2-2, with unresolved D. Germline CDR1 SQVTM, CDR2 ANQGSEA. The ends were cut back, 4 bases at V and 4 bases at J, with 10 bases in the middle. The CDR3 spans 13 residues.

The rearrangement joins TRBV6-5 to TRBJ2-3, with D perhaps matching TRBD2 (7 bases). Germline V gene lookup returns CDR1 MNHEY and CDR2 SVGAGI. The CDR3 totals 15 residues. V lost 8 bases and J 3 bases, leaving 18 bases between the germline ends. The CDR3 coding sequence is TGTGCCAGCTGTATGGGGGGGGGCGGGACAGATACGCAGTATTTT. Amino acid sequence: CASCMGGGGTDTQYF.

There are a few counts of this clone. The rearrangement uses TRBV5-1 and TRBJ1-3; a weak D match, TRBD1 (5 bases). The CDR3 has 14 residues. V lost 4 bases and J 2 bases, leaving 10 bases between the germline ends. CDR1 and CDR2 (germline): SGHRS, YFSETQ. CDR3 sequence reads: CASSLDSAGNTIYF. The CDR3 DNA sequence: TGCGCCAGCAGCCTCGACAGTGCTGGAAACACCATATATTTT.

The CDR3 reads CASSLEGVRSYTF. CDR3 coding DNA: TGTGCCAGCAGCTTGGAGGGGGTCAGGAGCTACACCTTC. V is TRBV5-6 and J is TRBJ1-2, with D possibly TRBD1 on 6 matching bases. Germline CDR1 reads SGHDT; CDR2 reads YYEEEE. V was cut by 0 bases and J by 9 bases, with 12 bases left in between. The CDR3 has 13 residues.

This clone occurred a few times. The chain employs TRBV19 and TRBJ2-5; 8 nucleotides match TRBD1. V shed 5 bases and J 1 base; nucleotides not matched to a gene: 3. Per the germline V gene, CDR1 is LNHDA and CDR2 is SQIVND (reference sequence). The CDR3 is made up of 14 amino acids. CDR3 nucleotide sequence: TGTGCCAGTAGTTTGACAGGGGTCCAAGAGACCCAGTACTTC. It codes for CASSLTGVQETQYF.

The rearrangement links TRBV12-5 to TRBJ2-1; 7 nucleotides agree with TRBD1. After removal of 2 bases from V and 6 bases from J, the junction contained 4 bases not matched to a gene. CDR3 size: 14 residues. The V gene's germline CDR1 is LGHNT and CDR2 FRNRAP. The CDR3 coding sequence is TGTGCTAGTGGTTTGCCGGACAGGAGCAATGAGCAGTTCTTC. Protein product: CASGLPDRSNEQFF. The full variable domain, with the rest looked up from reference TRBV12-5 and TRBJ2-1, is DARVTQTPRHKVTEMGQEVTMRCQPILGHNTVFWYRQTMMQGLELLAYFRNRAPLDDSGMPKDRFSAEMPDATLATLKIQPSEPRDSAVYFCASGLPDRSNEQFFGPGTRLTVL.

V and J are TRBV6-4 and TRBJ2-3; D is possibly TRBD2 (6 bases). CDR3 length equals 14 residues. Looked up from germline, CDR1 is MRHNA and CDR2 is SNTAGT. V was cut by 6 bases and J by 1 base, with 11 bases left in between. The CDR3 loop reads CASSPGGGTDTQYF. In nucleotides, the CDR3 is TGTGCCAGCAGCCCCGGAGGGGGCACAGATACGCAGTATTTT.

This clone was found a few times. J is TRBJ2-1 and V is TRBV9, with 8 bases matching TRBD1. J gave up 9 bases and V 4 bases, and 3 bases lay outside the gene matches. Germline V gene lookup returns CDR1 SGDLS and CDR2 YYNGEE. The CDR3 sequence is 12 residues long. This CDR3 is CASSTGGLEQFF. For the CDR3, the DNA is TGTGCCAGCAGCACAGGGGGACTTGAGCAGTTCTTC.

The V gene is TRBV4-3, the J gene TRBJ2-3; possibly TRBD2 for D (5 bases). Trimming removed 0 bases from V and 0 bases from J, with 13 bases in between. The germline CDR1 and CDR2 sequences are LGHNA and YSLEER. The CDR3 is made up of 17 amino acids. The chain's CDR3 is CASSQDYAGLSTDTQYF. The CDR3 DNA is TGCGCCAGCAGCCAAGATTATGCGGGTCTTAGCACAGATACGCAGTATTTT.

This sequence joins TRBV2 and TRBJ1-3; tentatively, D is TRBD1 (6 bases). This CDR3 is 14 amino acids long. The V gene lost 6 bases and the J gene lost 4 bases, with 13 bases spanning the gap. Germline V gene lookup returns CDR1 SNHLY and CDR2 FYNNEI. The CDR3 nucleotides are TGTGCCAGCAGGCACAGGGCCGGCGGAAACACCATATATTTT. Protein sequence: CASRHRAGGNTIYF.

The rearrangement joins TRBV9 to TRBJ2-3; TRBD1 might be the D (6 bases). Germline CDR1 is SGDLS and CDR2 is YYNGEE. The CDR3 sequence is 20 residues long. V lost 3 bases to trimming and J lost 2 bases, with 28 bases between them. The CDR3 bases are TGTGCCAGCAGCGGTCGCCGTTTTAGGGGGAATAACTTTGTCACAGATACGCAGTATTTT. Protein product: CASSGRRFRGNNFVTDTQYF.

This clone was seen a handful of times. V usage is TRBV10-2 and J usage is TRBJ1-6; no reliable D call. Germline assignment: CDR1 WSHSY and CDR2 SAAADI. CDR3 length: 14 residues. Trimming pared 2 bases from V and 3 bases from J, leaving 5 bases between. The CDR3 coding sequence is TGCGCCAGCAGTGAGACAGACTATAATTCACCCCTCCACTTT. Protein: CASSETDYNSPLHF.

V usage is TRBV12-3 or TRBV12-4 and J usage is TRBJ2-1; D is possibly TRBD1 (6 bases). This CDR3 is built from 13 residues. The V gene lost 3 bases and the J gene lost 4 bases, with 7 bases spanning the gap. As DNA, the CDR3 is TGTGCCAGCAGTTTGACAGGTTACAATGAGCAGTTCTTC. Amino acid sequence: CASSLTGYNEQFF.

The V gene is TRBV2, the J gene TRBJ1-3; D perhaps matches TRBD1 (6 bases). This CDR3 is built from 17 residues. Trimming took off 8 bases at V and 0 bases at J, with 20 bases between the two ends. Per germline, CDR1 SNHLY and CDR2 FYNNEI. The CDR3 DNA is TGTGCCAGCCTTAGGACAGCAACCTTTCCCTCTGGAAACACCATATATTTT. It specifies CASLRTATFPSGNTIYF.

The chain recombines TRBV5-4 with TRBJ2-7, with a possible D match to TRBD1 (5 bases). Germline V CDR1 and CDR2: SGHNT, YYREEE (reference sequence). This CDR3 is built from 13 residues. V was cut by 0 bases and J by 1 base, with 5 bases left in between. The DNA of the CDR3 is TGTGCCAGCAGCTTGGACAGGTCCTACGAGCAGTACTTC. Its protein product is CASSLDRSYEQYF.

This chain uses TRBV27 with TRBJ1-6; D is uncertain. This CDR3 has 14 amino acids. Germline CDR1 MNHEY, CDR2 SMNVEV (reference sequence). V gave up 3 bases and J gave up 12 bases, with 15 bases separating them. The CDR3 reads CASSFAPGSGPLHF. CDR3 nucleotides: TGTGCCAGCAGTTTCGCACCCGGGTCTGGACCCCTCCACTTT.

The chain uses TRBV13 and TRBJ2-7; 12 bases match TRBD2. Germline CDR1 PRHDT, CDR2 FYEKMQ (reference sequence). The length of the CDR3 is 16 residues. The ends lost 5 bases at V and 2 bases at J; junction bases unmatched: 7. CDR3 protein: CASSITSGGFPYEQYF. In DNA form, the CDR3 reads TGTGCCAGCAGCATAACTAGCGGGGGGTTTCCCTACGAGCAGTACTTC.

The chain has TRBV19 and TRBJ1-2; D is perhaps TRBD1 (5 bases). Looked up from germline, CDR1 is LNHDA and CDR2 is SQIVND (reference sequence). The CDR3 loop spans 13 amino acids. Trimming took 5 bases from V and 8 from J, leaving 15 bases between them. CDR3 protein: CASSSRRDWGYTF. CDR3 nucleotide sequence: TGTGCCAGTAGTTCGCGGAGGGACTGGGGCTACACCTTC.

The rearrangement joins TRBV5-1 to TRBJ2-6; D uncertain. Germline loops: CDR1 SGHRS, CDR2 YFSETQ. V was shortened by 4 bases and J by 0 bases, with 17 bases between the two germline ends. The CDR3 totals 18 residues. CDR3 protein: CASSLQRGTSSGANVLTF. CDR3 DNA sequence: TGCGCCAGCAGCCTGCAGCGCGGAACATCCTCTGGGGCCAACGTCCTGACTTTC.

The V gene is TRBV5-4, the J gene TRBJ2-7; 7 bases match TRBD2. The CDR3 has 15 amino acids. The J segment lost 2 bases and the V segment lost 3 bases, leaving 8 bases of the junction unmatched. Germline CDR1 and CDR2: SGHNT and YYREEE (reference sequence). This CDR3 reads CASSSNGGGPYEQYF. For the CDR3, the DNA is TGTGCCAGCAGCTCGAACGGCGGGGGACCCTACGAGCAGTACTTC.

The CDR3 reads CASSPTTGGDEAFF. CDR3 nucleotide sequence: TGTGCCAGCAGCCCGACGACAGGGGGCGACGAAGCTTTCTTT. This chain uses TRBV7-3 with TRBJ1-1, with TRBD1 identical over 10 bases. The ends lost 5 bases at V and 8 bases at J; junction bases unmatched: 8. Per the germline V gene, CDR1 is SGHTA and CDR2 is FQGTGA. CDR3 length: 14 amino acids.

The CDR3 protein is CASSLELSYEQYF. The CDR3 nucleotides read TGCGCCAGCAGCTTGGAACTCTCCTACGAGCAGTACTTC. V is TRBV5-1 and J is TRBJ2-7, with D unresolved. V lost 0 bases and J lost 0, with 4 bases in between. Germline V gives CDR1 SGHRS, CDR2 YFSETQ. There are 13 residues in the CDR3.

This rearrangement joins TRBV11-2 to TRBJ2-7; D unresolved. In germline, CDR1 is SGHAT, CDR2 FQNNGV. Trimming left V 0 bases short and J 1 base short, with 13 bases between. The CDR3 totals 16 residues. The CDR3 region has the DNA TGTGCCAGCAGCTTAGATCGGTGGCGGTTTTCCTACGAGCAGTACTTC. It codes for CASSLDRWRFSYEQYF.

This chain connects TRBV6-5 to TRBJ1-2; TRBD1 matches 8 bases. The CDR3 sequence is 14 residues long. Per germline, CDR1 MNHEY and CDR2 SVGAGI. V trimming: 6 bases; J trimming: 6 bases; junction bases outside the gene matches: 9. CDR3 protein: CASRGFQGADGYTF. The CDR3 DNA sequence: TGTGCCAGCAGGGGATTCCAGGGGGCGGATGGCTACACCTTC.

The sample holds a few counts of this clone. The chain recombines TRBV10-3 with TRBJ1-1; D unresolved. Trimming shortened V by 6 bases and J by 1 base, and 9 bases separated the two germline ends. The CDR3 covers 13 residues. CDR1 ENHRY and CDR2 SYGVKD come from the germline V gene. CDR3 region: CAISPQQNTEAFF. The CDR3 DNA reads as TGTGCCATCAGCCCCCAACAGAACACTGAAGCTTTCTTT.